This T cell receptor (beta chain) was sequenced for a study of blood T cell repertoires in COVID-19 (dated by TCRdb to 2018 to 2020). In the study overall: Samples covering the acute and convalescent phases of COVID-19 were provided by collaborators in the United States, Italy and Spain. The material from the prospective study consisted of cDNA or gDNA derived from T cells, B-cell-depleted T cells, or PBMCs. Subjects who had been exposed to COVID-19, were actively infected with it, or had recovered from it provided the deeply sampled blood TCRbeta repertoires that made up the dataset. The repertoires were released in a freely available public database meant as a resource for research on the immune response to SARS-CoV-2. The samples were drawn from the first 160 participants of the ongoing ImmuneRACE study and from 1,254 subjects provided by 6 global collaborators. Sample metadata almost always included a de-identified subject ID, COVID-19 status, age in years and sex. Where HLA class I and class II types were available, the types were taken from metadata supplied by the sample provider, not from assay-based typing.

Points the paper makes about the study in general: Clinical and demographic metadata were provided uncurated, with the amount varying by source and participant.

The collaborating institutions used their own protocols to collect whole blood in K2EDTA tubes. For TCRbeta analysis, collaborators shipped samples in one of three forms: frozen whole blood, isolated PBMCs, or DNA extracted from either of those sample types. The germline V gene sets CDR1 to KGHDR and CDR2 to SFDVKD. The CDR3 spans 15 residues, from the cysteine through the phenylalanine. The read is trimmed to its CDR3 DNA, 45 bases read in frame from base 1. Trimmed from V: 5 bases; trimmed from J: 2 bases; junction bases lacking a gene match: 5. Note on this clone: The antigen it recognizes is unknown. Nothing much larger sits one base from this clone, and base qualities are not available.

TCRbeta CDR3 regions were amplified from genomic DNA using the immunoSEQ Assay, a bias-controlled multiplex PCR. The authors processed their data as follows. Nucleated cell counts per sample were estimated from amplification of reference gene primers within the assay. To quantify the absolute abundance of each unique TCRbeta CDR3 rearrangement, sequence reads were collapsed and filtered. For each sample, productive Simpson clonality was calculated as the square root of Simpson's diversity index over productive rearrangements. Held by TCRdb, this immuneACCESS table contains in-frame sequences only and omits some clones. Under half of the omission traces to an unresolved V gene where checked; the cause of the rest is unknown. That table supplies the V and J calls and clone size; D and trimming were determined from the DNA. For this sample the table gives about 120,000 clones, of which less than 90% were detected only once. Approximately 6.6% of the sample is taken by the ten largest.

This sequence was found in a man aged 80 or over with active or convalescent COVID-19. The sequenced sample consisted of peripheral blood. Recombination linked TRBV24-1 to TRBJ2-3; 8 junctional bases match TRBD2. The DNA sequence is given as TGTGCCACCAGTGCAGGGACTAGGGTCACAGATACGCAGTATTTT. Protein translation: CATSAGTRVTDTQYF.